The clone carrying this TCR beta chain was counted between two and nine times. The V end was cut by 3 bases, the J end by 5 bases, with 8 bases between. CDR3 length: 11 residues. Germline CDR1 is DFQATT and CDR2 is SNEGSKA (reference sequence). This entry comes from a study of T cells in Graves' hyperthyroidism and ophthalmopathy. Using RNA transcripts as the source, TCR beta CDR3 regions were amplified. The HTBI primer set drove a first-round RT-PCR of the TCR CDR3. TCRdb re-derived calls from the multiplex PCR reads in MiXCR, one entry per CDR3 protein. The table records over 500,000 distinct CDR3 sequences, 46% of them present only once.

This rearrangement joins TRBV20-1 to TRBJ2-7; D is perhaps TRBD1 or TRBD2 (5 bases each). Source material: peripheral blood or thyroid tissue (not recorded which). The sequence was obtained from an adult woman with Graves' disease, either hyperthyroidism or ophthalmopathy (not recorded which). CDR3 sequence: CSARRGDEQYF. The CDR3 coding sequence is TGCAGTGCTAGGCGAGGGGACGAGCAGTACTTC.